The present entry profiles one T cell receptor (beta chain) with its context. Per the original data handling: Reference gene primer amplification gave estimated nucleated cell counts. Data came from immunoSEQ multiplex PCR; TCRdb stores just in-frame clones and leaves some out. V and J calls plus clone size are reproduced from that table; the DNA served to infer D and trimming. Found here are some 200,000 clones, 83% of them singletons; the top ten hold roughly 1.3%. Seattle enrolled patients during active infection and tracked them longitudinally. Unmatched junction bases numbered 8, after V lost 4 bases and J lost 6 bases. Germline V CDR1 and CDR2: MNHEY, SVGEGT. This CDR3 spans 15 amino acids. This entry is derived from a study of blood T cell repertoires in COVID-19. Study-wide background: The analysed material was cDNA or gDNA that came from T cells, B-cell-depleted T cells, or PBMCs.

The sample consisted of peripheral blood. V and J are TRBV6-2 or TRBV6-3 and TRBJ2-2; the match to TRBD2 covers 7 bases. The sequence derives from a woman in her 30s with COVID-19, enrolled during active disease. The CDR3 sequence is CASSLAGVEAGELFF. Here the CDR3 DNA reads TGTGCCAGCAGTTTGGCGGGAGTGGAGGCCGGGGAGCTGTTTTTT.